Listed below are T cell receptor beta chains from one sample, sequenced in a study of blood T cells in healthy people across ages. TCRdb ran MiXCR on the 5' RACE reads and lists one entry per CDR3 protein. The sample records some 1 million distinct CDR3 sequences, more than 40% being singletons. The sample taken for sequencing was blood. These receptors all come from an older woman in good health. CDR3s include the opening cysteine and the closing phenylalanine or tryptophan. D genes are given only for firm matches. Some rows have no size entry. The others give once, few or many, or a class for an expanded clone.

j_call	clone_size	v_call	d_call	cdr3_nt	cdr3_aa
TRBJ2-4	many	TRBV20-1	.	TGCAGTGCTAGAAGCGGATCGTTGGAGCAGTACTTC	CSARSGSLEQYF
TRBJ1-1	.	TRBV29-1	.	TGCAGCCCCCGGGGGGTGACTGCCGACACTGAAGCTTTCTTT	CSPRGVTADTEAFF
TRBJ2-7	few	TRBV11-2	.	TGTGCCAGCAGCCGGACAGCCACCCTAATCCTTAACTACGAGCAGTACTTC	CASSRTATLILNYEQYF
TRBJ2-3	.	TRBV11-1	TRBD2	TGTGCCAGCAGCTTAAGGGGACTAGAAGTCGCAGATACGCAGTATTTT	CASSLRGLEVADTQYF
TRBJ2-2	.	TRBV20-1	TRBD2	TGCAGTGCTGCGACTAGCGGGAGGGCCGGGGTCGGGGAGCTGTTTTTT	CSAATSGRAGVGELFF
TRBJ2-5	.	TRBV9	TRBD1	TGTGCCAGCAGCTTCTCCGGGACAGGAATACAAGAGACCCAGTACTTC	CASSFSGTGIQETQYF
TRBJ1-2	.	TRBV3-1	.	TGTGCCAGCAGCCAAGCAGGGGAGTCTGGCTACACCTTC	CASSQAGESGYTF
TRBJ2-5	.	TRBV2	TRBD2	TGTGCCAGCTCACCACTAGCGGGAGGTCTCAATGAGCAGTACTTC	CASSPLAGGLNEQYF
TRBJ2-7	.	TRBV13	TRBD2	TGTGCCAGCACCTATAACCCCAAGGGACTAGCGTCGAACGAGCAGTACTTC	CASTYNPKGLASNEQYF
TRBJ2-1	.	TRBV15	.	TGTGCCACCAGCACCTCCCGGGACCTCCCGATGTTCTTC	CATSTSRDLPMFF
TRBJ2-3	.	TRBV28	TRBD2	TGTGCCAGCAGTTTATTCGGAGGGACTAGCGGGGACAACACAGATACGCAGTATTTT	CASSLFGGTSGDNTDTQYF
TRBJ2-6	.	TRBV24-1	.	TGTGCCACCAGTGATGGATGGAAACCGGGGGCCAACGTCCTGACTTTC	CATSDGWKPGANVLTF
TRBJ1-5	.	TRBV6-1	.	TGTGCCAGCAGTGGTCGAAGTGGGAGCAATCAGCCCCAGCATTTT	CASSGRSGSNQPQHF
TRBJ2-7	.	TRBV3-1	.	TGTGCCAGCAGCCAAACCTACAGCTCCTACGAGCAGTACTTC	CASSQTYSSYEQYF
TRBJ2-7	few	TRBV9	.	TGTGCCAGCAGCGTAGACCAAAACTACGAGCAGTACTTC	CASSVDQNYEQYF
TRBJ2-5	few	TRBV9	TRBD2	TGTGCCAGCGCCCGGGGAGCGGGAGGGCCCAATGAGCAGTACTTC	CASARGAGGPNEQYF
TRBJ2-7	.	TRBV7-3	.	TGTGCCAGCAGCTTAGGGAAGCCCCCCTACGAGCAGTACTTC	CASSLGKPPYEQYF
TRBJ1-5	.	TRBV12-3/TRBV12-4	.	TGTGCCAGCAGTTTCGGGGACAACTTGAACAATCAGCCCCAGCATTTT	CASSFGDNLNNQPQHF
TRBJ2-5	few	TRBV10-2	.	TGCGCCAGCAGGGCAGGGGTAAGGCTCCAAGAGACCCAGTACTTC	CASRAGVRLQETQYF
TRBJ2-2	.	TRBV20-1	.	TGCAGTTTTTCCACCGGCCGGAACACCGGGGAGCTGTTTTTT	CSFSTGRNTGELFF
TRBJ1-4	.	TRBV12-3/TRBV12-4	.	TGTGCCAGCAGTTCGGGGTGGGAAGGAAATGAAAAACTGTTTTTT	CASSSGWEGNEKLFF
TRBJ2-7	few	TRBV5-6	.	TGTGCCAGCAGCTTATTGGCCAGAGGGGTCCACGAGCAGTACTTC	CASSLLARGVHEQYF
TRBJ2-1	.	TRBV4-1	.	TGCGCCAGCATAGGGGGGGCCACCAATGAGCAGTTCTTC	CASIGGATNEQFF
TRBJ2-7	.	TRBV7-2	.	TGTGCCAGCAGCCCCCAGCGGAACTCCTACGAGCAGTACTTC	CASSPQRNSYEQYF
TRBJ2-1	.	TRBV6-4	.	TGTGCCAGCAGCGCGAACCTGGGTGGTGAGCAGTTCTTC	CASSANLGGEQFF
TRBJ2-3	.	TRBV27	TRBD1	TGTGCCAGCAGCCCCTCCCAAGCGACAGGGGCTTATTGGAGCACAGATACGCAGTATTTT	CASSPSQATGAYWSTDTQYF
TRBJ2-1	once	TRBV5-1	TRBD2	TGCGCCAGCAGCCTGTCAAGCGGGAGGGCACGCAATGAGCAGTTCTTC	CASSLSSGRARNEQFF
TRBJ2-3	.	TRBV12-3/TRBV12-4	.	TGTGCCAGCGGTTCCTGCGCCGGGAGCTCAGATACGCAGTATTTT	CASGSCAGSSDTQYF
TRBJ2-7	.	TRBV14	.	TGTGCCAGCAGCATCCCGGGACTCCCTCTTGGAGAGCAGTACTTC	CASSIPGLPLGEQYF
TRBJ1-2	.	TRBV6-5	TRBD1	TGTGCCAGCAGTTACCAGACACCGGGACAGGGATATGGCTACACCTTC	CASSYQTPGQGYGYTF
TRBJ2-5	.	TRBV10-3	TRBD2	TGTGCCATCAGTGAGGCGGGAGGACAGGAGACCCAGTACTTC	CAISEAGGQETQYF
TRBJ2-3	few	TRBV7-2	TRBD2	TGTGCCAGCAGCTTACGCGGGACTAGCGGGAGGGGAGTTGCAGATACGCAGTATTTT	CASSLRGTSGRGVADTQYF
TRBJ1-1	few	TRBV2	.	TGTGCCAGCAGTAGGGGGGGTGGCACTGAAGCTTTCTTT	CASSRGGGTEAFF
TRBJ2-7	.	TRBV6-5	.	TGTGCCAGCAGTACGGGACACCCCGCCTACGAGCAGTACTTC	CASSTGHPAYEQYF
TRBJ2-5	.	TRBV10-1	.	TGCGCCAGCAGCTATGGGGGCCCATCCAGGGAGACCCAGTACTTC	CASSYGGPSRETQYF
TRBJ2-2	.	TRBV25-1	.	TGTGCCAGCAGGGCCGCGTCGCCCGGGGAGCTGTTTTTT	CASRAASPGELFF
TRBJ2-7	few	TRBV10-3	TRBD1	TGTGCCACCCTGCAGACAGGGGCCGAGCAGTACTTC	CATLQTGAEQYF
TRBJ2-7	.	TRBV29-1	TRBD2	TGCAGCGTTGAAGGACTAGCGGCAGCCGACGAGCAGTACTTC	CSVEGLAAADEQYF
TRBJ2-7	.	TRBV7-9	TRBD2	TGTGCCAGCAGCTTAGAGCGGGACGGTCCCTACGAGCAGTACTTC	CASSLERDGPYEQYF
TRBJ1-5	.	TRBV12-3/TRBV12-4	TRBD1	TGTGCCAGCAGTCCCCGGGACAGAGAAAATCAGCCCCAGCATTTT	CASSPRDRENQPQHF